This TCR beta chain was sequenced in a study of vaccination effects on CD4 cells after COVID-19. CD4+ T cells specific for antigen were expanded with viral peptide pools by the ViraFEST assay before sequencing. Subsequent to roughly 10 days of culture, CD4+ T cells were isolated. Two doses of either BNT162b2 or mRNA-1273 were given to each participant. Every well housed 2.1 million or so PBMC, which grew in culture alongside around 11 IU/ml IL-2 and about 10 ug/ml peptides. Repertoires were generated with immunoSEQ multiplex PCR, while TCRdb's copy carries only in-frame clones and drops some. The profile shows over 50,000 clones, around 78% of them singletons. In the case of this clone: The target antigen is unknown.

This CDR3 comprises 14 residues. The germline V gene encodes CDR1 LNHNV and CDR2 YYDKDF (reference sequence). V trimming: 5 bases; J trimming: 7 bases; junction bases outside the gene matches: 4. V gene TRBV15 combines with J gene TRBJ2-2; 10 bases agree with TRBD1. The sequence came from a human donor who received a COVID-19 vaccine. The input for sequencing was CD4+ T cells from PBMCs cultured with HCoV-229E spike peptides, taken after COVID-19 vaccination. The CDR3 loop is CATSGGQGYGELFF. DNA for the CDR3: TGTGCCACCAGCGGGGGACAGGGGTACGGGGAGCTGTTTTTT.